This T cell receptor beta chain emerged from a study of T cell responses to AZD1222 COVID-19 vaccine. With regard to this clone: Its antigen is undetermined.

Study results and caveats: The study found Spike-specific TCR breadth and depth rose after two AZD1222 doses. After the peak T cell response, and only then, were repertoires sampled. At baseline, seropositivity was found in only a handful of AZD1222 recipients.

The J segment lost 2 bases and the V segment lost 3 bases, leaving 11 bases of the junction unmatched. The V gene's germline CDR1 is DFQATT and CDR2 SNEGSKA (reference sequence). The CDR3 runs to 16 residues. Profiled with immunoSEQ multiplex PCR; TCRdb holds only in-frame clones, not every one. Of roughly 70,000 clones detected, 83% appear once; the ten largest clones hold 6.5%. Sequencing was performed on peripheral blood, taken 28 days after the second AZD1222 dose. The V call is TRBV20-1, the J call TRBJ2-5; 8 nucleotides match TRBD2. This receptor was obtained from an adult who received the AZD1222 COVID-19 vaccine. CDR3 nucleotide sequence: TGCAGTGCTAGTAGCGCACGGGGGGGCCCTCAAGAGACCCAGTACTTC. It translates to CSASSARGGPQETQYF.